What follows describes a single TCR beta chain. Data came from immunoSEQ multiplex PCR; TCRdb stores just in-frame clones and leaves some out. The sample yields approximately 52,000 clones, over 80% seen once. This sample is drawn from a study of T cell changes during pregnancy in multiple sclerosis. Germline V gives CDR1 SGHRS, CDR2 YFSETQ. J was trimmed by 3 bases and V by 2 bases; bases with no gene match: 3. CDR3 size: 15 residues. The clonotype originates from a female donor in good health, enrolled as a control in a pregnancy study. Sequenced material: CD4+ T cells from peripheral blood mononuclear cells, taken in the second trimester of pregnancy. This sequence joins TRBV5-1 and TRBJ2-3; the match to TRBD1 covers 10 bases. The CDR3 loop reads CASSFPGQGTDTQYF. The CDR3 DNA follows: TGCGCCAGCAGCTTTCCGGGACAGGGGACAGATACGCAGTATTTT.